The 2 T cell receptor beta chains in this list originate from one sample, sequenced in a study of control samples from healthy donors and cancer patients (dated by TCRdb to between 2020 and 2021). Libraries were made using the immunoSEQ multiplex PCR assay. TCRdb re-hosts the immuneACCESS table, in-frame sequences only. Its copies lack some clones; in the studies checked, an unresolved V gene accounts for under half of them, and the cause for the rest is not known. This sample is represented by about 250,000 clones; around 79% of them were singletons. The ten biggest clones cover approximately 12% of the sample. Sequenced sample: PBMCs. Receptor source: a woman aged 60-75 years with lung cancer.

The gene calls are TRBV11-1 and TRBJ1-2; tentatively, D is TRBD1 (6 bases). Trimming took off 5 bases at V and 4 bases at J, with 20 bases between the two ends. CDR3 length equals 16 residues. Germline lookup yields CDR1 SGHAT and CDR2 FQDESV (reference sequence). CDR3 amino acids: CASSPPAGAMVYGYTF. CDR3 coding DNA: TGTGCCAGCAGCCCACCCGCGGGGGCGATGGTCTATGGCTACACCTTC.

The CDR3 reads CASSVDGQGRDTQYF. The CDR3 coding sequence is TGTGCCAGCAGCGTAGACGGACAGGGGAGGGATACGCAGTATTTT. V is TRBV9 and J is TRBJ2-3; TRBD1 agrees at 9 bases. The germline V gene has CDR1 SGDLS and CDR2 YYNGEE. V lost 0 bases, J lost 6 bases, and 5 bases stayed unmatched. The CDR3 totals 15 residues.